Below, 19 T cell receptor beta chains from the same sample are listed, as sequenced in a study of blood T cell repertoires in COVID-19. Profiling relied on immunoSEQ multiplex PCR, and the TCRdb table lists in-frame clones only, not all of them. The sample holds about 100,000 clones, about 90% seen once. The sample was peripheral blood. These receptors all come from a human donor with COVID-19, enrolled during active disease. The donor label of this sample is uncertain.

The chain uses TRBV11-2 and TRBJ2-7, with D hard to call. Per the germline V gene, CDR1 is SGHAT and CDR2 is FQNNGV. Trimming took off 0 bases at V and 1 base at J, with 4 bases between the two ends. The CDR3 has 13 residues. DNA for the CDR3: TGTGCCAGCAGCTTAGAGAGGTCCTACGAGCAGTACTTC. Its protein product is CASSLERSYEQYF. Drawing the rest from reference TRBV11-2 and TRBJ2-7, the complete variable domain is EAGVAQSPRYKIIEKRQSVAFWCNPISGHATLYWYQQILGQGPKLLIQFQNNGVVDDSQLPKDRFSAERLKGVDSTLKIQPAKLEDSAVYLCASSLERSYEQYFGPGTRLTVT.

The gene calls are TRBV6-8 and TRBJ2-3; 7 nucleotides align to TRBD2. V lost 10 bases and J lost 2; bases outside the gene matches: 15. Germline assignment: CDR1 MNHGY and CDR2 SAAAGT. The CDR3 is 16 residues long. The DNA of the CDR3 is TGTGCCACAAAAGATGTCCCTGGGAGGGCCACAGATACGCAGTATTTT. Protein sequence: CATKDVPGRATDTQYF.

This clone was counted between two and nine times. The chain recombines TRBV2 with TRBJ2-3; 7 nucleotides align to TRBD1. Trimming cost V 6 bases and J 4 bases; bases outside gene matches: 13. CDR1 and CDR2 (germline): SNHLY, FYNNEI. The CDR3 runs 16 residues. The CDR3 DNA reads TGTGCCAGCAGCGTACAGGGGATCGTGGTTTCAGATACGCAGTATTTT. Residues: CASSVQGIVVSDTQYF.

The chain carries TRBV2 and TRBJ1-4; 9 bases line up with TRBD1. The CDR3 loop spans 17 amino acids. Per germline, CDR1 SNHLY and CDR2 FYNNEI. The J segment lost 8 bases and the V segment lost 6 bases, leaving 16 bases of the junction unmatched. The CDR3 reads CASSGPEETGGSEKLFF. The CDR3 DNA reads as TGTGCCAGCAGCGGCCCCGAGGAAACAGGGGGCTCAGAAAAACTGTTTTTT.

The rearrangement joins TRBV9 to TRBJ2-7; a possible D gene is TRBD2 (6 bases). Germline lookup yields CDR1 SGDLS and CDR2 YYNGEE. The V end lost 0 bases, the J end lost 2 bases, and 12 bases lay between the germline ends. This CDR3 region has 15 residues. The CDR3 DNA follows: TGTGCCAGCAGCGTAGGCAGCTCGGGGGCCTACGAGCAGTACTTC. Translated: CASSVGSSGAYEQYF.

CDR3 DNA sequence: TGTGCCAGCAGCGCAGATATCAGTTACGAGCAGTACTTC. As protein: CASSADISYEQYF. J is TRBJ2-7 and V is TRBV7-9; D gene uncertain. Trimming removed 5 bases from V and 4 bases from J, with 12 bases in between. Germline V gene data show CDR1 as SEHNR and CDR2 as FQNEAQ (reference sequence). CDR3 length: 13 amino acids.

The chain uses TRBV7-2 and TRBJ1-5; D is perhaps TRBD1 (5 bases). V lost 2 bases to trimming and J lost 5 bases, with 13 bases between them. Germline loops: CDR1 SGHTA, CDR2 FQGNSA. The CDR3 contains 15 residues. CDR3 residues: CASSLYSGSDQPQHF. The CDR3 DNA sequence: TGTGCCAGCAGCTTATATTCAGGGTCCGATCAGCCCCAGCATTTT.

This chain uses TRBV12-3 or TRBV12-4 with TRBJ1-2; no reliable D call. The CDR3 is 11 amino acids. V dropped 3 bases and J dropped 5 bases, with 4 bases sitting between them. The CDR3 sequence: CASSFEYGYTF. CDR3 DNA sequence: TGTGCCAGCAGTTTTGAGTATGGCTACACCTTC.

The chain carries TRBV5-6 and TRBJ1-2; D may be TRBD1 (5 bases). Per germline, CDR1 SGHDT and CDR2 YYEEEE. V was clipped by 2 bases and J by 4 bases, with 15 bases between them. This CDR3 comprises 15 residues. CDR3 DNA sequence: TGTGCCAGCAGCTTAGGGCCAGGGAAGGTCTATGGCTACACCTTC. Protein product: CASSLGPGKVYGYTF.

J is TRBJ1-1 and V is TRBV5-1; 7 bases agree with TRBD1. Germline CDR1 SGHRS, CDR2 YFSETQ. The CDR3 extends over 17 amino acids. The V segment lost 5 bases and the J segment 0 bases; nucleotides outside the gene matches: 13. The CDR3 spells CASRWGQGGTVNTEAFF. Written as DNA, the CDR3 is TGCGCCAGCAGGTGGGGGCAGGGGGGAACTGTGAACACTGAAGCTTTCTTT. The complete variable domain, with remaining parts taken from reference TRBV5-1 and TRBJ1-1, reads KAGVTQTPRYLIKTRGQQVTLSCSPISGHRSVSWYQQTPGQGLQFLFEYFSETQRNKGNFPGRFSGRQFSNSRSEMNVSTLELGDSALYLCASRWGQGGTVNTEAFFGQGTRLTVV.

The genes are TRBV10-3 and TRBJ2-1; 7 positions agree with TRBD1. Germline loops: CDR1 ENHRY, CDR2 SYGVKD. After removal of 0 bases from V and 5 bases from J, the junction contained 7 bases not matched to a gene. The CDR3 is 16 residues long. CDR3 loop: CAISESGTDIDNEQFF. In nucleotides, the CDR3 is TGTGCCATCAGTGAGTCGGGGACAGATATAGACAATGAGCAGTTCTTC.

The chain couples TRBV6-5 to TRBJ1-1; 8 bases agree with TRBD1. Germline loops: CDR1 MNHEY, CDR2 SVGAGI. J was trimmed by 7 bases and V by 5 bases; bases with no gene match: 3. The CDR3 covers 12 residues. The CDR3: CASSPRGLEAFF. The CDR3 coding sequence is TGTGCCAGCAGTCCCAGGGGGCTTGAAGCTTTCTTT.

The chain links TRBV5-1 to TRBJ2-1; 11 positions match TRBD2. J lost 4 bases, V lost 0 bases, and 3 bases had no gene match. Looked up from germline, CDR1 is SGHRS and CDR2 is YFSETQ. The CDR3 spans 16 residues. For the CDR3, the DNA is TGCGCCAGCAGCTTGGCCGGGACTAGCGGATACAATGAGCAGTTCTTC. It is translated as CASSLAGTSGYNEQFF.

The chain is built from TRBV12-5 and TRBJ1-5, with D hard to call. The CDR3 covers 13 residues. Trimming removed 2 bases from V and 5 bases from J, with 7 bases in between. Germline V gene lookup returns CDR1 LGHNT and CDR2 FRNRAP. This CDR3 reads CASGLSGDQPQHF. In nucleotides, the CDR3 is TGTGCTAGTGGTTTGTCTGGAGATCAGCCCCAGCATTTT.

V and J are TRBV2 and TRBJ1-5; TRBD1 might be the D (5 bases). This CDR3 contains 14 residues. Germline CDR1 SNHLY, CDR2 FYNNEI. The germline V and J ends were trimmed by 7 bases and 4 bases, with 14 bases remaining between them. The CDR3 DNA reads TGTGCCAGCACCCCCGGGACTACGAATCAGCCCCAGCATTTT. It yields the protein CASTPGTTNQPQHF.

This clone was seen more than once but under ten times. The CDR3 DNA sequence: TGTGCTAGTGGTTTGACAGGGGGTAGTCAGCCCCAGCATTTT. The encoded protein is CASGLTGGSQPQHF. V gene TRBV12-5 combines with J gene TRBJ1-5, with 8 bases aligning to TRBD1. With 2 bases clipped from V and 6 bases from J, the junction kept 3 bases outside the gene matches. CDR1 is LGHNT and CDR2 is FRNRAP in the germline V gene. The CDR3 length is 14 residues.

This rearrangement joins TRBV18 to TRBJ1-1; 10 positions match TRBD1. The germline gives CDR1 KGHSH, CDR2 LQKENI. V trimming: 3 bases; J trimming: 4 bases; junction bases outside the gene matches: 5. This CDR3 region has 15 residues. As DNA, the CDR3 is TGTGCCAGCTCACCCGTGACAGGGGGCTTCACTGAAGCTTTCTTT. Its translation is CASSPVTGGFTEAFF.

The chain joins TRBV15 to TRBJ2-3; 8 bases align to TRBD2. CDR3 length equals 16 residues. CDR1 is LNHNV and CDR2 is YYDKDF in the germline V gene (reference sequence). V shed 1 base and J 2 bases; nucleotides not matched to a gene: 5. The CDR3 region has the DNA TGTGCCACCAGCAGAGTTTTAGCGGGAAACACAGATACGCAGTATTTT. It codes for CATSRVLAGNTDTQYF.

The chain couples TRBV4-1 to TRBJ1-2; no clear D gene. This CDR3 is built from 14 residues. Per the germline V gene, CDR1 is MGHRA and CDR2 is YSYEKL. The ends were cut back, 1 base at V and 4 bases at J, with 10 bases in the middle. The CDR3 nucleotides read TGCGCCAGCAGCCAAGTCTTATCTTCCTATGGCTACACCTTC. This sequence encodes CASSQVLSSYGYTF.